The rows below give T cell receptor beta chains drawn from one sample of a study of cytomegalovirus exposure and HLA in healthy donors. The data were produced by immunoSEQ multiplex PCR, yet TCRdb's version contains in-frame clones alone and is incomplete. The data contain 170,000 or so clones, roughly 80% of them singletons. Sequenced input: PBMCs. The receptors originated from a man between 25 and 39 years old in good health and CMV-seropositive. Each CDR3 is given with its conserved first and last residue. Fields, in order: J gene, D gene, CDR3 length, clone size, V gene, CDR3 DNA, CDR3 protein. A D gene is named only where the DNA matches it firmly. The size field is filled for only some rows; it gives once, few, many or a size class.

J: TRBJ1-5; D: TRBD1; length: 15; size: NA; V: TRBV27; DNA: TGTGCCAGCAGTTTATTAGGGACAGACGATCAGCCCCAGCATTTT; CDR3: CASSLLGTDDQPQHF
J: TRBJ2-5; D: TRBD2; length: 18; size: NA; V: TRBV18; DNA: TGTGCCAGCTCACCACTGCCTAGCGGGGGGCCCACGCAAGAGACCCAGTACTTC; CDR3: CASSPLPSGGPTQETQYF
J: TRBJ1-2; D: NA; length: 11; size: NA; V: TRBV20-1; DNA: TGCAGTGCTACTACTAACTATGGCTACACCTTC; CDR3: CSATTNYGYTF
J: TRBJ2-1; D: TRBD2; length: 18; size: NA; V: TRBV7-9; DNA: TGTTCCAGCAGCCACCTTCCGATGCGACTAGCGGGAGGCTATGAGCAGTTCTTC; CDR3: CSSSHLPMRLAGGYEQFF
J: TRBJ2-1; D: TRBD2; length: 19; size: once; V: TRBV4-3; DNA: TGCGCCAGCAGCCAAGATTCTAGCGGGGGGAGGGTGTCTTACAATGAGCAGTTCTTC; CDR3: CASSQDSSGGRVSYNEQFF
J: TRBJ1-5; D: NA; length: 15; size: NA; V: TRBV15; DNA: TGTGCCACCAGCAGAGATATCGAGGATTCTCAGCCCCAGCATTTT; CDR3: CATSRDIEDSQPQHF
J: TRBJ2-6; D: TRBD2; length: 17; size: NA; V: TRBV9; DNA: TGTGCCAGCAGCGTAATGGGGGGGAGCTCTGGGGCCAACGTCCTGACTTTC; CDR3: CASSVMGGSSGANVLTF
J: TRBJ1-5; D: NA; length: 17; size: few; V: TRBV12-2; DNA: TGTGCAAGTCGCTTCAGTCCCGGGACAGGGGTCAATCAGCCCCAGCATTTT; CDR3: CASRFSPGTGVNQPQHF
J: TRBJ1-2; D: TRBD1; length: 16; size: NA; V: TRBV10-3; DNA: TGTGCCATCAGTGCCGGGACAGTCCCAGGAGGCCGTGGCTACACCTTC; CDR3: CAISAGTVPGGRGYTF
J: TRBJ1-1; D: TRBD1; length: 15; size: NA; V: TRBV11-2; DNA: TGTGCCAGCAGCTCGAGACAGGGATGGAACACTGAAGCTTTCTTT; CDR3: CASSSRQGWNTEAFF
J: TRBJ2-7; D: TRBD1; length: 15; size: NA; V: TRBV11-2; DNA: TGTGCCAGCAGCTTGGACAGGGGGTCCCGCCTCGAGCAGTACTTC; CDR3: CASSLDRGSRLEQYF
J: TRBJ1-2; D: TRBD1; length: 15; size: NA; V: TRBV27; DNA: TGTGCCAGCAGCTTCTCCTCAGGGGGCAGGAGTGGCTACACCTTC; CDR3: CASSFSSGGRSGYTF
J: TRBJ1-1; D: NA; length: 15; size: NA; V: TRBV11-1; DNA: TGTGCCAGCAGCTTAGGGCAGGGGTCCTACACTGAAGCTTTCTTT; CDR3: CASSLGQGSYTEAFF